The clone carrying this T cell receptor beta chain was seen only a few times. The antigen remains undetermined. Only in-frame clones appear in the TCRdb table, and some are missing; sequencing was by immunoSEQ multiplex PCR. The table has roughly 60,000 clones, approximately 80% seen once. The time point was: week 11, during vaccination. Each dose delivered 300 ug of mutant IDH1 20-mer peptide subcutaneously with imiquimod. The data originate from a study of a mutant IDH1 vaccine in newly diagnosed glioma. Germline V lookup: CDR1 SGHVS, CDR2 FQNEAQ. The CDR3 has 14 residues. The V and J ends lost 0 bases and 4 bases respectively, with 9 bases between them.

The clonotype was recovered from a man aged 25-45 years with glioma. This chain joins TRBV7-8 and TRBJ1-1; D uncertain. The sequencing here drew on PBMCs, taken from a glioma patient whose treatment included an IDH1 peptide vaccine. CDR3 protein: CASSLARAPTEAFF. As DNA, the CDR3 is TGTGCCAGCAGCTTAGCGCGAGCGCCCACTGAAGCTTTCTTT.